A selection of T cell receptor beta chains follows, all from one sample in a study of blood T cell repertoires in COVID-19. Profiled with immunoSEQ multiplex PCR; TCRdb holds only in-frame clones, not every one. The sample lists 250,000 to 350,000 clones, over 75% occurring once. Sequencing was carried out using PBMCs or T cells enriched from blood (not recorded which). Receptors were obtained from a woman in her 30s who had recovered from COVID-19. Each CDR3 is given with its conserved first and last residue. D genes are given only for firm matches. The size of a clone is reported for some rows only, either as once, few or many, or as a class for expanded clones.

J: TRBJ2-7
V: TRBV6-1
size: once
D: TRBD2
DNA: TGTGCCAGCAGTGTCGCCGGGACTAGCGGGGCCAGCTCCTACGAGCAGTACTTC
CDR3: CASSVAGTSGASSYEQYF

J: TRBJ2-5
V: TRBV28
size: NA
D: TRBD2
DNA: TGTGCCAGCGGACTAGCGGGGGGGCCGTACCAAGAGACCCAGTACTTC
CDR3: CASGLAGGPYQETQYF

J: TRBJ1-5
V: TRBV10-2
size: NA
D: NA
DNA: TGCGCCAGCAGGTCGGGTCAGCAGCAGCATTTT
CDR3: CASRSGQQQHF

J: TRBJ1-6
V: TRBV28
size: NA
D: TRBD1
DNA: TGTGCCAGCAGCCTTGACAGGGTGAATTCACCCCTCCACTTT
CDR3: CASSLDRVNSPLHF

J: TRBJ2-2
V: TRBV5-1
size: NA
D: NA
DNA: TGCGCCAGCAGCTTGGATCGCAGCCGGGCCGGGGAGCTGTTTTTT
CDR3: CASSLDRSRAGELFF

J: TRBJ1-1
V: TRBV18
size: NA
D: NA
DNA: TGTGCCAGCTCACCACTCCGGGAGAACACTGAAGCTTTCTTT
CDR3: CASSPLRENTEAFF

J: TRBJ1-1
V: TRBV11-1
size: NA
D: NA
DNA: TGTGCCAGCAGCCGTAGGTGGGTACCGGGCACTGAAGCTTTCTTT
CDR3: CASSRRWVPGTEAFF

J: TRBJ2-3
V: TRBV2
size: NA
D: NA
DNA: TGTGCCAGCACCAGGTCAGATACGCAGTATTTT
CDR3: CASTRSDTQYF

J: TRBJ2-1
V: TRBV7-3
size: NA
D: TRBD2
DNA: TGTGCCAGCAGCTCCCGGGGAGGGCGGGTATCCTACAATGAGCAGTTCTTC
CDR3: CASSSRGGRVSYNEQFF

J: TRBJ1-2
V: TRBV28
size: NA
D: TRBD1
DNA: TGTGCCAGCAGCCCATGGACAGGCTTCTATGGCTACACCTTC
CDR3: CASSPWTGFYGYTF

J: TRBJ1-1
V: TRBV5-1
size: once
D: NA
DNA: TGCGCCAGCAGCTTTGGCGGCAGACAGAAGAACACTGAAGCTTTCTTT
CDR3: CASSFGGRQKNTEAFF

J: TRBJ1-5
V: TRBV6-5
size: NA
D: NA
DNA: TGTGCCAGCAGTTACAGCCCCGGTCAGCCCCAGCATTTT
CDR3: CASSYSPGQPQHF

J: TRBJ1-5
V: TRBV15
size: NA
D: NA
DNA: TGTGCCACCAGCAGAGAACAGGCGGTTCAGCCCCAGCATTTT
CDR3: CATSREQAVQPQHF

J: TRBJ2-5
V: TRBV10-2
size: NA
D: NA
DNA: TGCGCCAGCAGTGAGCCCCGAGAGACCCAGTACTTC
CDR3: CASSEPRETQYF

J: TRBJ1-5
V: TRBV2
size: NA
D: NA
DNA: TGTGCGTCGGGAACAGCAAGCAATCAGCCCCAGCATTTT
CDR3: CASGTASNQPQHF

J: TRBJ2-2
V: TRBV6-5
size: NA
D: NA
DNA: TGCATGACGGGGAACACCGGGGAGCTGTTTTTT
CDR3: CMTGNTGELFF

J: TRBJ2-1
V: TRBV12-5
size: NA
D: TRBD1
DNA: TGTGCTAGTGGGACAGGGGGCACCGACATCCCCATCCCTGACTACAATGAGCAGTTCTTC
CDR3: CASGTGGTDIPIPDYNEQFF

J: TRBJ2-1
V: TRBV5-1
size: NA
D: TRBD2
DNA: TGCGCCAGCAGCTTGGATGCGGGGGGGCCCTACAATGAGCAGTTCTTC
CDR3: CASSLDAGGPYNEQFF

J: TRBJ2-5
V: TRBV19
size: NA
D: NA
DNA: TGTGCCAGTAGTATGCCCTTTGGACAGCAAGAGACCCAGTACTTC
CDR3: CASSMPFGQQETQYF

J: TRBJ1-2
V: TRBV29-1
size: NA
D: NA
DNA: TGCAGCGTTCTGCGCGCTCGAGGCGGCTACACCTTC
CDR3: CSVLRARGGYTF

J: TRBJ2-1
V: TRBV4-1
size: NA
D: TRBD2
DNA: TGCGCCAGCAGCCAAGATAGGGAGCGGGGCGCCTACAATGAGCAGTTCTTC
CDR3: CASSQDRERGAYNEQFF

J: TRBJ1-3
V: TRBV2
size: NA
D: NA
DNA: TGTGCCAGCAGTGAGTCCCTGGCAGGCCCAGGAAACACCATATATTTT
CDR3: CASSESLAGPGNTIYF

J: TRBJ1-1
V: TRBV28
size: few
D: NA
DNA: TGTGCCAGCAGCGTTGTTCGGTCTGAAGCTTTCTTT
CDR3: CASSVVRSEAFF

J: TRBJ1-4
V: TRBV21-1
size: NA
D: NA
DNA: TGTGCCAGCTTCCCCTTCGGGACAGGGCCCCTTGCGACTAATGAAAAACTGTTTTTT
CDR3: CASFPFGTGPLATNEKLFF

J: TRBJ2-2
V: TRBV6-5
size: many
D: TRBD1
DNA: TGTGCCAGCAGGCAGACAGGGTCGGCCACCGGGGAGCTGTTTTTT
CDR3: CASRQTGSATGELFF